The sequence of this T cell receptor (beta chain) was determined in a study of blood T cell repertoires in COVID-19. Assay: immunoSEQ multiplex PCR; the TCRdb copy retains only in-frame clones and omits some. The table has approximately 300,000 clones, around four fifths seen once; the top ten hold around 4.5%. CDR3 length: 17 residues. V lost 4 bases and J lost 8; bases outside the gene matches: 12. In germline, CDR1 is LNHDA, CDR2 SQIVND (reference sequence). The TCR was taken from a woman in her 50s with active or convalescent COVID-19. The sequenced sample was peripheral blood. This chain connects TRBV19 to TRBJ2-1, with TRBD2 matching 12 bases. CDR3 in amino acids: CASSTLAGGYYSHEQFF. In DNA, the CDR3 is TGTGCCAGTAGTACTCTAGCGGGAGGGTACTATTCCCATGAGCAGTTCTTC.